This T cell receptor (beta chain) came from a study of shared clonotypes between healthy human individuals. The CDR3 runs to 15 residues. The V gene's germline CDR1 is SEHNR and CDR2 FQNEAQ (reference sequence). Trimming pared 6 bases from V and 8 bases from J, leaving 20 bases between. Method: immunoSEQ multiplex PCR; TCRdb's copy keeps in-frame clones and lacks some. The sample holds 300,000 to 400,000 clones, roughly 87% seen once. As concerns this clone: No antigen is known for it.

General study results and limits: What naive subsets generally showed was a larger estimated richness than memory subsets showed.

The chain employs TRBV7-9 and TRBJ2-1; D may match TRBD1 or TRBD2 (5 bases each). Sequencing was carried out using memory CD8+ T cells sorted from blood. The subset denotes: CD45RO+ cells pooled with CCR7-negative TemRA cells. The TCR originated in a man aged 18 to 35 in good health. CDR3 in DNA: TGTGCCAGCAGTTACGCCATCGGGGCAACTGATGAGCAGTTCTTC. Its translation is CASSYAIGATDEQFF.